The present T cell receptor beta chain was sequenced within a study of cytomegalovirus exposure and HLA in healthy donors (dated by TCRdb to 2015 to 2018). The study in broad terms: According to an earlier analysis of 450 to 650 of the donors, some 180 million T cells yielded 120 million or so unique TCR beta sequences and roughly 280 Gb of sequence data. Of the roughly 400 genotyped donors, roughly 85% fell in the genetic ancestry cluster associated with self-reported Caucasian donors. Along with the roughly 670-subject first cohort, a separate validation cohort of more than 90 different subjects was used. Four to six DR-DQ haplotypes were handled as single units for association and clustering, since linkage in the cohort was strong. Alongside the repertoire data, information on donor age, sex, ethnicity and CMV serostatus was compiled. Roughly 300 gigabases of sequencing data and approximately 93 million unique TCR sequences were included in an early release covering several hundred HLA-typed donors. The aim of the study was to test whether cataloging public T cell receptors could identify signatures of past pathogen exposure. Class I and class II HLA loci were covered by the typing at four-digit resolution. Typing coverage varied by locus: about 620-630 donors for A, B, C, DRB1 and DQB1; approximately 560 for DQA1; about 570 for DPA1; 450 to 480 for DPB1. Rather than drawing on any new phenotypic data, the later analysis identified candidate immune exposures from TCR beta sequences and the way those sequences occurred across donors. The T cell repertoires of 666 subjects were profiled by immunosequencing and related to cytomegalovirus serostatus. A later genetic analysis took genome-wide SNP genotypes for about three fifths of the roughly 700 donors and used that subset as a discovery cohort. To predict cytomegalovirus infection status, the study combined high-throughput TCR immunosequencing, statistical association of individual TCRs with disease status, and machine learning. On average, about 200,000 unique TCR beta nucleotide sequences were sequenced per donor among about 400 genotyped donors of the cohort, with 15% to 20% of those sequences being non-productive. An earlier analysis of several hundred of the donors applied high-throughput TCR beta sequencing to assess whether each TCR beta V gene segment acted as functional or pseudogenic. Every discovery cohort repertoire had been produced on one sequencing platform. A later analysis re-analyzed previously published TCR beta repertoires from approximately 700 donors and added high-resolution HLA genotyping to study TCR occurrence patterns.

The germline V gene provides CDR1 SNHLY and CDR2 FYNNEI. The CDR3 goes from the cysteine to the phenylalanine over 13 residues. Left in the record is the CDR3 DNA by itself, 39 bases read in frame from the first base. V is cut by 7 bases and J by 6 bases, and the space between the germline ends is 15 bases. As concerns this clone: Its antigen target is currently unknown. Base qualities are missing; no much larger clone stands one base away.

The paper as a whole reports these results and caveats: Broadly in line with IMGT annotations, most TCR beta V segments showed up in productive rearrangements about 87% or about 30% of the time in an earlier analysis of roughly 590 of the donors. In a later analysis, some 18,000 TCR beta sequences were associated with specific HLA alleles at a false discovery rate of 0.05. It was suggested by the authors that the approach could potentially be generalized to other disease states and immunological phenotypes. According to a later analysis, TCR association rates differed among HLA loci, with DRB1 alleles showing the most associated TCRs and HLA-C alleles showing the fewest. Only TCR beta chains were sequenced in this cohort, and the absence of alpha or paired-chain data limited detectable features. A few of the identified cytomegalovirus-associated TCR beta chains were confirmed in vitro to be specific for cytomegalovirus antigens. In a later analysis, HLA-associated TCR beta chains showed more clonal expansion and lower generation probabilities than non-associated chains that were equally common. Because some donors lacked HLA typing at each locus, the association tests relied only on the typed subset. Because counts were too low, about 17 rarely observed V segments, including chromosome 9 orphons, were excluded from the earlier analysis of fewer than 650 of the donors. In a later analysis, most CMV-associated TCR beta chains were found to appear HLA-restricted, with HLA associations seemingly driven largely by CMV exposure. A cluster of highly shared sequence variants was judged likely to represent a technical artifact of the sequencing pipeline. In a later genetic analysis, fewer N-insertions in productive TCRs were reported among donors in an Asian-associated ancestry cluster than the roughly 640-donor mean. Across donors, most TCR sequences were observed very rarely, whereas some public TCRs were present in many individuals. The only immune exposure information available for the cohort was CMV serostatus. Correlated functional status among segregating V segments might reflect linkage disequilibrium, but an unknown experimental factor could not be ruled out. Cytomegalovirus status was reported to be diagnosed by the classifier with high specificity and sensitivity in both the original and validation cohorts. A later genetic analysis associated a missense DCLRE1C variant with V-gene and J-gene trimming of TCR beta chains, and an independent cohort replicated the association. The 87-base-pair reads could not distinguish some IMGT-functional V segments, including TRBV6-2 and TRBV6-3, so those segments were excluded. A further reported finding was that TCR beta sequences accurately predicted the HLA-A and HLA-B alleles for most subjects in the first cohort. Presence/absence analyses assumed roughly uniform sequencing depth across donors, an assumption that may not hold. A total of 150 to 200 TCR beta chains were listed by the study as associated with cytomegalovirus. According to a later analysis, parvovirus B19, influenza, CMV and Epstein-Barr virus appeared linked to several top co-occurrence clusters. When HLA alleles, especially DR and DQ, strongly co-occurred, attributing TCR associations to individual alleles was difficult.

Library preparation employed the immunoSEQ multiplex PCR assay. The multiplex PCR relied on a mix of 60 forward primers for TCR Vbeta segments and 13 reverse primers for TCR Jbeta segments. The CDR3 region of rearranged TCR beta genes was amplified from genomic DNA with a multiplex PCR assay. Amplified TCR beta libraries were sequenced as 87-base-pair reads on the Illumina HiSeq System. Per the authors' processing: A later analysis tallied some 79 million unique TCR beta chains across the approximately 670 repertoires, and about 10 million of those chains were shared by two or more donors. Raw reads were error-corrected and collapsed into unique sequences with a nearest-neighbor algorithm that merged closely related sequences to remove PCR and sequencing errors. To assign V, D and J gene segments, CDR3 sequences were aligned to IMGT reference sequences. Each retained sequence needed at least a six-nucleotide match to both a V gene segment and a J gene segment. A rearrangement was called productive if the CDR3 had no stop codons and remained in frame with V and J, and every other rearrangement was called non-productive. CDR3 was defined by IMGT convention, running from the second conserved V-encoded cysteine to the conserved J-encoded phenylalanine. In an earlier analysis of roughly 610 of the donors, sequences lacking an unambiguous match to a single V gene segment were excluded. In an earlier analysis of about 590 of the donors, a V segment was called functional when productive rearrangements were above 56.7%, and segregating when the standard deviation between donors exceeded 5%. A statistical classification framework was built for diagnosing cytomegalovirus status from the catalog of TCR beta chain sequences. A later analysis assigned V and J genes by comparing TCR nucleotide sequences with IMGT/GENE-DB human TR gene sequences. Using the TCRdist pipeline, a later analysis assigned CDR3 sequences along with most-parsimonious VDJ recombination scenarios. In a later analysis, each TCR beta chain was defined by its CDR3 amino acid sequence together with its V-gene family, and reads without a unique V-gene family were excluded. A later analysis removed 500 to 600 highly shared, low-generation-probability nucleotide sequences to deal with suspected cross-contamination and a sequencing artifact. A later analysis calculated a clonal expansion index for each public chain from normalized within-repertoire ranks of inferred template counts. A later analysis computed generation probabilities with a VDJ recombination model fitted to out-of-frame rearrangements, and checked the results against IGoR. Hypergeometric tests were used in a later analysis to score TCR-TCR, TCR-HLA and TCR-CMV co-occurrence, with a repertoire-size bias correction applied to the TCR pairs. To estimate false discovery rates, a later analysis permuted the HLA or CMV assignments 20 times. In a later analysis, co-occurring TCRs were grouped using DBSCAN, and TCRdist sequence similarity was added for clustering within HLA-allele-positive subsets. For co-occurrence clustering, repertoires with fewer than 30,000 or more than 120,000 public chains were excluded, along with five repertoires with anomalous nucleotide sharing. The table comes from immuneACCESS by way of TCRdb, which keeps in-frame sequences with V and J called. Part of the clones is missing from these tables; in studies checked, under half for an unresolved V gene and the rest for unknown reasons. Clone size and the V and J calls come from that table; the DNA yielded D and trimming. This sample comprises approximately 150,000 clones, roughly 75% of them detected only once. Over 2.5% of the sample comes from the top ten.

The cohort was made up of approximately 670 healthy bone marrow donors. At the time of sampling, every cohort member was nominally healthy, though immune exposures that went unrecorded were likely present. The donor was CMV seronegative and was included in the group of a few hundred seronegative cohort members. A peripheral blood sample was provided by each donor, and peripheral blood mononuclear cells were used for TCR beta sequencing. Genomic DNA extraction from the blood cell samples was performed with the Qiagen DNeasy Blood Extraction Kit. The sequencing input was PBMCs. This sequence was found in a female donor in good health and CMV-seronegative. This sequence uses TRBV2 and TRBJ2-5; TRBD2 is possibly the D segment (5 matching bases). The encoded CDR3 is CASIESGMKTQYF. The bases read TGTGCCAGCATTGAGTCGGGGATGAAGACCCAGTACTTC.